This TCR beta chain was sequenced during a study of T-cell reconstitution after alpha-beta-depleted transplantation in children. Study-wide findings and caveats: At one year after transplant, newly produced T cells mostly accounted for T-cell counts and diversity. For some patients, TCRbeta diversity was high at day 60 because of recipient T cells and thymic progenitors that survived.

The germline gives CDR1 SSHAT, CDR2 FNYEAQ (reference sequence). V lost 5 bases and J 1 base, leaving 9 bases between the germline ends. This CDR3 has 13 residues. For TCRbeta, the library was prepared with unique molecular identifiers. Each CDR3 protein is one row after TCRdb ran MiXCR on the PCR reads. The sample yields roughly 790,000 distinct CDR3 sequences, under 20% seen once. This clonotype has only a few counts. Its antigen is unknown. This material consisted of PBMCs, mostly from graft donor cells, taken 360 days after TCRalphabeta/CD19-depleted stem cell transplant. This TCR was sampled from a male patient aged 10 to 17 who had a stem cell transplant for acute lymphoblastic leukemia, so the T cells may come from the graft donor. The chain links TRBV7-7 to TRBJ2-7; D is uncertain. CDR3 in amino acids: CASSPHGSYEQYF. CDR3 bases: TGTGCCAGCAGCCCCCACGGTTCCTACGAGCAGTACTTC.